Each of the 18 T cell receptor beta chains below was sequenced from the same sample in a study of blood T cell repertoires in COVID-19. Some clones are missing from TCRdb's copy, which holds only in-frame ones; the method was immunoSEQ multiplex PCR. The sample has more than 300,000 clones; more than 70% are singletons. Sequences were obtained from PBMCs or T cells enriched from blood (not recorded which). Every receptor here comes from a middle-aged man in a cohort exposed to, infected with or recovered from COVID-19 (not recorded which).

The chain uses TRBV6-5 and TRBJ1-2, with 10 bases fitting TRBD1. The CDR3 is made up of 13 amino acids. The trim removed 4 bases at V and 8 bases at J, leaving 4 bases unmatched. Germline V CDR1 and CDR2: MNHEY, SVGAGI. Written as DNA, the CDR3 is TGTGCCAGCAGTTCTTGGGACAGGGGAGGCTACACCTTC. Protein product: CASSSWDRGGYTF.

The chain links TRBV7-6 to TRBJ2-5; D is possibly TRBD2 (6 bases). Germline values: CDR1 SGHVS, CDR2 FNYEAQ. This CDR3 comprises 13 residues. V dropped 5 bases and J dropped 7 bases, with 14 bases sitting between them. CDR3 DNA: TGTGCCAGCAGCGTGTCGGGAGAAGGGACCCAGTACTTC. Translation gives CASSVSGEGTQYF. Using reference TRBV7-6 and TRBJ2-5 for the parts outside the CDR3, the full variable domain is GAGVSQSPRYKVTKRGQDVALRCDPISGHVSLYWYRQALGQGPEFLTYFNYEAQQDKSGLPNDRFSAERPEGSISTLTIQRTEQRDSAMYRCASSVSGEGTQYFGPGTRLLVL.

The chain is built from TRBV5-1 and TRBJ2-5, with 10 bases that match TRBD1. The germline CDR1 and CDR2 sequences are SGHRS and YFSETQ. This CDR3 region has 15 residues. Losses at the gene ends were 4 bases for V and 5 bases for J; bases not matched to a gene: 8. The CDR3 region is CASSRMTGGGETQYF. The DNA for the CDR3 is TGCGCCAGCAGCAGAATGACAGGGGGCGGTGAGACCCAGTACTTC.

The chain uses TRBV5-1 and TRBJ2-7; possibly TRBD1 for D (6 bases). Germline CDR1 and CDR2: SGHRS and YFSETQ. This CDR3 spans 12 amino acids. Trimming shortened V by 3 bases and J by 4 bases, and 8 bases separated the two germline ends. The CDR3 loop reads CASSSQGYEQYF. CDR3 DNA: TGCGCCAGCAGCTCACAGGGATACGAGCAGTACTTC.

V and J are TRBV27 and TRBJ1-3; maybe TRBD1 (5 bases). The V gene lost 4 bases and the J gene lost 0 bases, with 10 bases spanning the gap. The germline CDR1 and CDR2 sequences are MNHEY and SMNVEV (reference sequence). The CDR3 totals 15 residues. CDR3 sequence reads: CASSSTANSGNTIYF. The CDR3 nucleotides are TGTGCCAGCAGTTCGACAGCCAACTCTGGAAACACCATATATTTT.

The chain is built from TRBV10-3 and TRBJ1-1; D is perhaps TRBD1 (6 bases). The CDR3 is 13 residues long. V was cut by 7 bases and J by 2 bases, with 11 bases left in between. The V gene's germline CDR1 is ENHRY and CDR2 SYGVKD. In DNA form, the CDR3 reads TGTGCCATCACCTCACAGGGCAACACTGAAGCTTTCTTT. Translated: CAITSQGNTEAFF.

The rearrangement links TRBV5-1 to TRBJ1-2, with unresolved D. This CDR3 has 13 amino acids. Between the trimmed V and J ends, which lost 1 base and 10 bases, there was a span of 14 bases. Looked up from germline, CDR1 is SGHRS and CDR2 is YFSETQ. The CDR3 sequence is CASSLNGEIVYTF. CDR3 DNA: TGCGCCAGCAGCTTGAACGGAGAAATTGTCTACACCTTC.

The chain employs TRBV2 and TRBJ2-3, with TRBD2 identical over 9 bases. This CDR3 contains 14 residues. Trimming took 2 bases from V and 6 from J; bases not matched to a gene: 3. CDR1 is SNHLY and CDR2 is FYNNEI in the germline V gene. CDR3 residues: CASSELAGSDTQYF. CDR3 nucleotide sequence: TGTGCCAGCAGTGAACTAGCGGGGTCCGATACGCAGTATTTT.

The rearrangement links TRBV19 to TRBJ1-1; 7 bases fit TRBD1. This CDR3 is 16 amino acids long. The germline V gene has CDR1 LNHDA and CDR2 SQIVND (reference sequence). Losses at the gene ends were 4 bases for V and 1 base for J; bases not matched to a gene: 9. The CDR3, as DNA: TGTGCCAGTAGTACCTTCCCAGGGGGAGCGAACACTGAAGCTTTCTTT. Protein: CASSTFPGGANTEAFF.

The V gene is TRBV15, the J gene TRBJ2-4; 9 bases match TRBD2. Germline assignment: CDR1 LNHNV and CDR2 YYDKDF (reference sequence). This CDR3 comprises 17 residues. V lost 4 bases and J lost 1; bases outside the gene matches: 8. CDR3 protein: CATSTSLAGLAKNIQYF. In DNA, the CDR3 is TGTGCCACCAGCACCTCTCTAGCGGGGCTCGCCAAAAACATTCAGTACTTC.

This clone was seen a single time. V gene TRBV27 combines with J gene TRBJ1-2; maybe TRBD1 (6 bases). Trimming removed 6 bases at V and 2 bases at J, with 16 bases between. Germline loops: CDR1 MNHEY, CDR2 SMNVEV (reference sequence). The CDR3 is made up of 15 amino acids. For the CDR3, the DNA is TGTGCCAGCAGATCCTCGGACAGTCTCAACTATGGCTACACCTTC. It specifies CASRSSDSLNYGYTF.

This sequence joins TRBV27 and TRBJ1-1, with D perhaps TRBD1 (5 bases). The CDR3 runs to 15 residues. The ends were cut back, 7 bases at V and 2 bases at J, with 17 bases in the middle. Looked up from germline, CDR1 is MNHEY and CDR2 is SMNVEV (reference sequence). The CDR3 DNA reads TGTGCCAGCACCAAGCTCCGACAGAACAACACTGAAGCTTTCTTT. Protein sequence: CASTKLRQNNTEAFF.

As regards this clone: The sample has other DNA sequences that encode this CDR3 too. DNA of the CDR3: TGTGCCAGCAGCTTGAGACAGGGTGATGGCTACACCTTC. This sequence encodes CASSLRQGDGYTF. The chain carries TRBV5-6 and TRBJ1-2; 7 nucleotides align to TRBD1. V lost 1 base to trimming and J lost 6 bases; unmatched junction nucleotides: 3. The CDR3 totals 13 residues. Germline CDR1 reads SGHDT; CDR2 reads YYEEEE.

V and J are TRBV19 and TRBJ2-4; 11 nucleotides agree with TRBD2. CDR1 and CDR2 (germline): LNHDA, SQIVND (reference sequence). With V trimmed by 3 bases and J by 11 bases, 9 bases remained unmatched. The CDR3 runs 15 residues. The CDR3 is CASSIVASGRIVQYF. CDR3 DNA: TGTGCCAGTAGTATTGTGGCTAGCGGGAGGATCGTTCAGTACTTC.

This clone appeared a single time. The rearrangement links TRBV10-3 to TRBJ1-2; 11 nucleotides match TRBD1. The trim removed 5 bases at V and 2 bases at J, leaving 4 bases unmatched. Germline CDR1 and CDR2: ENHRY and SYGVKD. There are 15 residues in the CDR3. CDR3 residues: CAISLGQGANYGYTF. The CDR3 coding sequence is TGTGCCATCAGTCTCGGACAGGGGGCGAACTATGGCTACACCTTC.

The rearrangement joins TRBV5-1 to TRBJ2-5, with 7 bases lining up with TRBD1. Losses at the gene ends were 4 bases for V and 1 base for J; bases not matched to a gene: 4. This CDR3 is 14 amino acids long. Germline loops: CDR1 SGHRS, CDR2 YFSETQ. The CDR3, as DNA: TGCGCCAGCAGCGAAGGGACAGCCCAAGAGACCCAGTACTTC. Translation gives CASSEGTAQETQYF.

The chain combines TRBV7-9 with TRBJ1-2, with TRBD1 matching over 7 bases. This CDR3 has 14 residues. Germline CDR1 is SEHNR and CDR2 is FQNEAQ (reference sequence). J gave up 4 bases and V 4 bases, and 6 bases lay outside the gene matches. CDR3 nucleotides: TGTGCCAGCAGCTCTCAAGGGGGCCCCTATGGCTACACCTTC. Translating it yields CASSSQGGPYGYTF.

The V call is TRBV5-1, the J call TRBJ2-7, with a tentative D call TRBD2 (5 bases). Deletions cut 4 bases from V and 6 bases from J, with 17 bases between. CDR1 is SGHRS, CDR2 YFSETQ, per germline. CDR3 length equals 14 residues. The CDR3 is CASSPGELIPEQYF. The CDR3 DNA reads as TGCGCCAGCAGCCCCGGGGAGTTAATCCCCGAGCAGTACTTC.